This TCR beta chain was observed in a study of T cells in women clearing cervical HPV infection. Study-level information: Women with histologically confirmed HPV16-related CIN3 or worse, 2 with invasive cancer, served as cases. Case blood drawn at lesion detection; control blood after infection cleared. No precancer developed; the control's incident HPV16 infection cleared within 12 months.

About this clone: Its matching antigen is unknown. The missing CDR3 end, 3 residues past where the read stops, is filled in from the germline J gene.

Clones were sequenced by immunoSEQ multiplex PCR, and TCRdb holds only the in-frame ones, with some missing. Recorded here are about 19,000 clones; the top ten clones represent around 3.3%. The junction had 3 bases not matched to a gene; V was cut back by 1 base and J by 4 bases. CDR1 GTSNPN and CDR2 SVGIG come from the germline V gene (reference sequence). This CDR3 is built from 14 residues. Whole-study results and caveats: T-cell numbers per sample were unknown and may explain richness differences.

Material: blood buffy coat. V usage is TRBV30 and J usage is TRBJ2-5; 10 nucleotides agree with TRBD2. The origin of this receptor is a woman aged 18-70 years with a cervical HPV16 infection that either progressed to CIN3+ or cleared (not recorded which). Incomplete CDR3 DNA: TGTGCCTGGAGTGCAGGACTAGCGGTAGAGACC. Residues: CAWSAGLAVET. The whole CDR3 protein reads CAWSAGLAVETQYF.